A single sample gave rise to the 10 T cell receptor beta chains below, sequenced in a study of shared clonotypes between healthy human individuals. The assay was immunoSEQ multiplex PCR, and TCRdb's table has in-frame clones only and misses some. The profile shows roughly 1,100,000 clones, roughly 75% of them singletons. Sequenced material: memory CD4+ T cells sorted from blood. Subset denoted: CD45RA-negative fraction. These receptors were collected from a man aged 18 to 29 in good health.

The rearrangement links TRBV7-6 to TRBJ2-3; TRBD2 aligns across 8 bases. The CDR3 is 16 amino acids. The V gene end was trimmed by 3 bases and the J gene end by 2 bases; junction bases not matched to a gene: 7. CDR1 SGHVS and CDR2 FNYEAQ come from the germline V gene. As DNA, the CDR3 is TGTGCCAGCAGCTTCCCTCGGGGGGGGGTCACAGATACGCAGTATTTT. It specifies CASSFPRGGVTDTQYF.

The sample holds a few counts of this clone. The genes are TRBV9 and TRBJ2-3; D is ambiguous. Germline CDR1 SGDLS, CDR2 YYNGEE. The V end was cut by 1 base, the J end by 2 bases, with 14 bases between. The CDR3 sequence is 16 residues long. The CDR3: CASSVQSAIPTDTQYF. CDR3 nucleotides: TGTGCCAGCAGCGTACAGAGCGCCATACCCACAGATACGCAGTATTTT. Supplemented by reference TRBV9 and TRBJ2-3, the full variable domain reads DSGVTQTPKHLITATGQRVTLRCSPRSGDLSVYWYQQSLDQGLQFLIQYYNGEERAKGNILERFSAQQFPDLHSELNLSSLELGDSALYFCASSVQSAIPTDTQYFGPGTRLTVL.

CDR3 DNA sequence: TGTGCCAGCAGCCGAAGCGGGAGCAGCTACGAGCAGTACTTC. Its translation is CASSRSGSSYEQYF. The chain joins TRBV7-6 to TRBJ2-5, with TRBD2 matching over 8 bases. The end of the DNA fits TRBJ2-7 better, so the J call may be wrong. This CDR3 is built from 14 residues. Germline V gene lookup returns CDR1 SGHVS and CDR2 FNYEAQ.

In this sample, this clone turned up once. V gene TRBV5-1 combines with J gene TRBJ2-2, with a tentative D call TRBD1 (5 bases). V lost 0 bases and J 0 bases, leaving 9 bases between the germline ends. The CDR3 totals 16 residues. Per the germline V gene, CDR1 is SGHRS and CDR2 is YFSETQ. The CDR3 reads CASSLGGSSNTGELFF. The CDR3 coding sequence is TGCGCCAGCAGCTTGGGGGGCTCATCGAACACCGGGGAGCTGTTTTTT.

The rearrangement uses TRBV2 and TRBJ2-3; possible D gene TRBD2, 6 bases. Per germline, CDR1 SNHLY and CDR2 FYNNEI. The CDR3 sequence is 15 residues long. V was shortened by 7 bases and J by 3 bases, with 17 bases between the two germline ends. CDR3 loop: CASTQGASGTDTQYF. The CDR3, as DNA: TGTGCCAGCACCCAAGGAGCGAGCGGGACAGATACGCAGTATTTT.

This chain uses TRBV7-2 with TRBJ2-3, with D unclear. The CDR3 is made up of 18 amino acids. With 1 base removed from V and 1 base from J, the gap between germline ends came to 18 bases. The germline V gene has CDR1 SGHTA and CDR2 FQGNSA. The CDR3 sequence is CASSLVFSQVVGTDTQYF. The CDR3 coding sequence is TGTGCCAGCAGCTTAGTCTTTAGCCAGGTCGTCGGCACAGATACGCAGTATTTT.

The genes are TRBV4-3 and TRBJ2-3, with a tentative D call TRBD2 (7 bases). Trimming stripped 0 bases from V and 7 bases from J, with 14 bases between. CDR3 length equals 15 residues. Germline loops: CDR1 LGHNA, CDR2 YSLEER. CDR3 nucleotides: TGCGCCAGCAGCCAAGAAGGGGGGGCGAGGAATACGCAGTATTTT. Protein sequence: CASSQEGGARNTQYF.

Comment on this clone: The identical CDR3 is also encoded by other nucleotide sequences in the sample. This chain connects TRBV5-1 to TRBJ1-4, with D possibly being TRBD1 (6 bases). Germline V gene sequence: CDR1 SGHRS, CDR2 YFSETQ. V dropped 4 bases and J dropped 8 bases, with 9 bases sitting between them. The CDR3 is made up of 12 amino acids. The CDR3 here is CASSPRGEKLFF. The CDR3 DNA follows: TGCGCCAGCAGCCCGAGGGGGGAAAAACTGTTTTTT.

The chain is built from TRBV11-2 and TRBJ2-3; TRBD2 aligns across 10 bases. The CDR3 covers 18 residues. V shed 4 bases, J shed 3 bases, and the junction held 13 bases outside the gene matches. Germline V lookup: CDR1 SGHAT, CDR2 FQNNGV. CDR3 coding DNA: TGTGCCAGCAGCTCCAACGTCGGGACTAGCGAGGGAACAGATACGCAGTATTTT. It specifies CASSSNVGTSEGTDTQYF.

The CDR3 region has the DNA TGCGCCAGCAGCTTGGATGACAGGGTTGGTGGCTACACCTTC. Translation: CASSLDDRVGGYTF. The chain employs TRBV5-1 and TRBJ1-2; 7 bases line up with TRBD1. This CDR3 contains 14 residues. Germline V lookup: CDR1 SGHRS, CDR2 YFSETQ. The ends lost 0 bases at V and 7 bases at J; junction bases unmatched: 6.